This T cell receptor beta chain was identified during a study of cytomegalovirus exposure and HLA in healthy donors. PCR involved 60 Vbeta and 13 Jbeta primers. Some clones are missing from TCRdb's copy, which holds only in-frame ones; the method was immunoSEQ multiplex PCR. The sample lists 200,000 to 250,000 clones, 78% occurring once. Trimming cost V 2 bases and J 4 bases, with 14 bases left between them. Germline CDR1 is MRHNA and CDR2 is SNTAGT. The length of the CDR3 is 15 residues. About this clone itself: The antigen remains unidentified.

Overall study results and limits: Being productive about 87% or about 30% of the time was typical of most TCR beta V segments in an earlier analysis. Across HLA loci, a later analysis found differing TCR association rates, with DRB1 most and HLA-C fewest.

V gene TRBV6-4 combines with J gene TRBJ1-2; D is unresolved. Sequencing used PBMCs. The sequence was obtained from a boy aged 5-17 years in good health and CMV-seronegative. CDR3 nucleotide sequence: TGTGCCAGCAGTGACCGAGGAGGGTTGGCCTATGGCTACACCTTC. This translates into CASSDRGGLAYGYTF.